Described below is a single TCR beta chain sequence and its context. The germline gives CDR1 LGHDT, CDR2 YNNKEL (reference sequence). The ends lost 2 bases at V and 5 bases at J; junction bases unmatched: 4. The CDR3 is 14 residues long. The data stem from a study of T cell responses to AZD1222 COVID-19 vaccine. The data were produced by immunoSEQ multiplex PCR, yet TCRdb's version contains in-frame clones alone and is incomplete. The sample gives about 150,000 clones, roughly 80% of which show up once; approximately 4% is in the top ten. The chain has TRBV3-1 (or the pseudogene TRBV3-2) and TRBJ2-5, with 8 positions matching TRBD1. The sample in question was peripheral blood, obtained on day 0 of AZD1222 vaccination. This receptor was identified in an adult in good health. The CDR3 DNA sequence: TGTGCCAGCAGCCAAACGCAGGGGGCCGAGACCCAGTACTTC. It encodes CASSQTQGAETQYF.